This is a list of T cell receptor beta chains from one sample in a study of graft-versus-host responses after intestinal transplantation. Profiled with immunoSEQ multiplex PCR; TCRdb holds only in-frame clones, not every one. Of about 86,000 clones listed, about 85% are singletons. The antigens for these receptors are not known. The material was unstimulated CD4+ T cells sorted from spleen or lymph node cells, obtained before transplant. The source is a human donor who was the organ donor for an intestinal transplant. Both conserved end residues are part of each CDR3. The D gene is left open where the match is weak. Clone size, where shown, is once, few, many, or a class for clones that have expanded.

d_gene: TRBD2; abundance: NA; j_gene: TRBJ2-3; v_gene: TRBV5-5; CDR3nt: TGTGCCAGCAGCTTGGAACTAGCGGGGATCGATACGCAGTATTTT; CDR3aa: CASSLELAGIDTQYF
d_gene: TRBD1; abundance: NA; j_gene: TRBJ2-7; v_gene: TRBV5-5; CDR3nt: TGTGCCAGCAGCCGCCACGCCCGGGACAGACTCTACGAGCAGTACTTC; CDR3aa: CASSRHARDRLYEQYF
d_gene: TRBD1; abundance: NA; j_gene: TRBJ2-5; v_gene: TRBV2; CDR3nt: TGTGCCAGCAGGGACGACAGGGGGCGGAAAAACTTC; CDR3aa: CASRDDRGRKNF
d_gene: NA; abundance: NA; j_gene: TRBJ2-3; v_gene: TRBV11-2; CDR3nt: TGTGCCAGCAGCTTAGGTGGAGGACTACTAATCTCCACAGATACGCAGTATTTT; CDR3aa: CASSLGGGLLISTDTQYF
d_gene: NA; abundance: NA; j_gene: TRBJ2-3; v_gene: TRBV15; CDR3nt: TGTGCCACCAGCAGCGGGAGAGTTGCAGATACGCAGTATTTT; CDR3aa: CATSSGRVADTQYF
d_gene: NA; abundance: NA; j_gene: TRBJ1-2; v_gene: TRBV29-1; CDR3nt: TGCAGCGTTCTCTTCGGGTTCAGCTATGGCTACACCTTC; CDR3aa: CSVLFGFSYGYTF
d_gene: NA; abundance: NA; j_gene: TRBJ1-5; v_gene: TRBV6-5; CDR3nt: TGTGCCAGCAGTGCCCTCCCGCGGGTCAATCAGCCCCAGCATTTT; CDR3aa: CASSALPRVNQPQHF
d_gene: NA; abundance: once; j_gene: TRBJ2-5; v_gene: TRBV2; CDR3nt: TGTGCCAGCAGTGAAGTCAGGGGCCAAGAGACCCAGTACTTC; CDR3aa: CASSEVRGQETQYF
d_gene: TRBD2; abundance: once; j_gene: TRBJ2-1; v_gene: TRBV5-1; CDR3nt: TGCGCCAGCAGCTTGGCCGGGACTAGCGGGAGGGATAGCAATGAGCAGTTCTTC; CDR3aa: CASSLAGTSGRDSNEQFF
d_gene: TRBD1; abundance: NA; j_gene: TRBJ1-2; v_gene: TRBV5-6; CDR3nt: TGTGCCAGCAGCCAACAGGGGATCGGTGGCTGCACCTTC; CDR3aa: CASSQQGIGGCTF
d_gene: NA; abundance: NA; j_gene: TRBJ1-2; v_gene: TRBV29-1; CDR3nt: TGCAGCGACCGACAGTTCCTCTGGGATGGCTACACCTTC; CDR3aa: CSDRQFLWDGYTF
d_gene: NA; abundance: NA; j_gene: TRBJ2-5; v_gene: TRBV6-5; CDR3nt: TGTGCCAGCAGTTACGCGGGGGCTGCGTGGACCCAGTACTTC; CDR3aa: CASSYAGAAWTQYF
d_gene: NA; abundance: NA; j_gene: TRBJ1-2; v_gene: TRBV6-6; CDR3nt: TGTGCCAGCAGTCAACAGGGAGATGGCTACACCTTC; CDR3aa: CASSQQGDGYTF